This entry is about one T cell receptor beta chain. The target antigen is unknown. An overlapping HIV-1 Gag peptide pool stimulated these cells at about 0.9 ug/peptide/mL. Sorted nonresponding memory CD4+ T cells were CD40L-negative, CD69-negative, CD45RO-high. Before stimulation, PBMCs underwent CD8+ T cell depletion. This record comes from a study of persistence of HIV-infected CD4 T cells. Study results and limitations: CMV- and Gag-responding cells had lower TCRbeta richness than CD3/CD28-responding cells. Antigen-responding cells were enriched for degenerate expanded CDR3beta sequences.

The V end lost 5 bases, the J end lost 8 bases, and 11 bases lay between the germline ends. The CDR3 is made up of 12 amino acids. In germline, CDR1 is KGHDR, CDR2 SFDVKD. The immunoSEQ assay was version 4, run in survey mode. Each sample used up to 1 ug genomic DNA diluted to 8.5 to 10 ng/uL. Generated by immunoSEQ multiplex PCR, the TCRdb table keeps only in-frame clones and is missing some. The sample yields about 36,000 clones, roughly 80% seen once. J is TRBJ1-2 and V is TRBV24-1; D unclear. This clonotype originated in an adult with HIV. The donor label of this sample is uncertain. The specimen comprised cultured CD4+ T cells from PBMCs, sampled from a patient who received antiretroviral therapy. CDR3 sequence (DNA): TGTGCCACCAGTGTAGGGTTGGGCGGCTACACCTTC. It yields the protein CATSVGLGGYTF.